This T cell receptor beta chain originates from a study of PD-1 blockade in classical Hodgkin lymphoma. Study results and limitations: Healthy donors reportedly exceeded newly diagnosed patients in baseline TCR diversity. Patients with an early start, nivolumab under 1 year after ASCT, were excluded.

No patient escaped relapse after autologous stem cell transplantation, and brentuximab vedotin exposure varied. Sequencing used immunoSEQ multiplex PCR; TCRdb keeps in-frame clones, though not all of them. The sample comprises 40,000 to 50,000 clones, roughly 86% of which are singletons, and just over 5.5% rests with the top ten. Germline CDR1 reads MNHNS; CDR2 reads SASEGT. The V gene end was trimmed by 6 bases and the J gene end by 5 bases; junction bases not matched to a gene: 3. The CDR3 length is 15 residues. As regards this clone: Antigen specificity is unknown.

The source material was peripheral blood mononuclear cells (PBMCs), sampled before the second cycle of nivolumab. The rearrangement joins TRBV6-1 to TRBJ2-2; TRBD2 aligns across 13 bases. This sequence originates from a human donor with classical Hodgkin lymphoma. The CDR3: CASRGLAGSTGELFF. CDR3 coding DNA: TGTGCCAGCAGGGGACTAGCGGGGTCGACCGGGGAGCTGTTTTTT.